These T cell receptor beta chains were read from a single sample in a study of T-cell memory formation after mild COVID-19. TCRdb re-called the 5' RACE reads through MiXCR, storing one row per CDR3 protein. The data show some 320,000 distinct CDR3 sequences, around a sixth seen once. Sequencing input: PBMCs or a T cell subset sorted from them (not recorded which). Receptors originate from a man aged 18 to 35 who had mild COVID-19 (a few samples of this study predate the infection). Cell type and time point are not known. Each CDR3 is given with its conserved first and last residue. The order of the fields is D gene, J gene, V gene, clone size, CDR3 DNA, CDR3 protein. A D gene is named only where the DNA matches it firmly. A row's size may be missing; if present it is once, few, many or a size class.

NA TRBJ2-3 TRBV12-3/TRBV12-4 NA TGTGCCAGCAGTTTAGGCCCAGGGTCAGATACGCAGTATTTT CASSLGPGSDTQYF
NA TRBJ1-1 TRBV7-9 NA TGTGCCAGCAGCTCGAATATAGAAGCTTTCTTT CASSSNIEAFF
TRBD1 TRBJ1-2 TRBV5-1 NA TGCGCCAGCAGATCACAGGGGAGCTATGGCTACACCTTC CASRSQGSYGYTF
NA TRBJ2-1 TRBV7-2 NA TGTGCCAGCAGCTCCCAGGCGGGTATCGGGCAGTTCTTC CASSSQAGIGQFF
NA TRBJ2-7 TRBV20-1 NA TGCAGTGCTCGATACAAACCGGGACCCCGGAGGGAGCAGTACTTC CSARYKPGPRREQYF
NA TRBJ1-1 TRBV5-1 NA TGCGCCAGCAGCTTGGATGGGGTTGAAACTGAAGCTTTCTTT CASSLDGVETEAFF
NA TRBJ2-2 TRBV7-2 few TGTGCCAGCATGACAGTAAACGCCGGGGAGCTGTTTTTT CASMTVNAGELFF
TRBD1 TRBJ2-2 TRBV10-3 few TGTGCCACTACCGGGACAGGGGACACCGGGGAGCTGTTTTTT CATTGTGDTGELFF
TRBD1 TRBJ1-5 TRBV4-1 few TGCGCCAGCAGACAGGGGGGCAGCCCCAATCAGCCCCAGCATTTT CASRQGGSPNQPQHF
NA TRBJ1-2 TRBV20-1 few TGCAGTGCCAGCCTGGGGGTAGATGGCTACACCTTC CSASLGVDGYTF
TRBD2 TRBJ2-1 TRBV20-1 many TGCAGTGCTAGACCGACTAGCGGGGGGTATAATGAGCAGTTCTTC CSARPTSGGYNEQFF
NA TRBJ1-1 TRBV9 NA TGTGCCAGCAGCGTAGGCGGCGCGAGCACTGAAGCTTTCTTT CASSVGGASTEAFF
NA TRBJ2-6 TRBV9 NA TGTGCCAGCAGCGTACCCCCCGAGGCCAACGTCCTGACTTTC CASSVPPEANVLTF
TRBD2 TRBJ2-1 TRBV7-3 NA TGTGCCAGCAGCGCCAAGCCAGGACTAGCGTCCAATGAGCAGTTCTTC CASSAKPGLASNEQFF
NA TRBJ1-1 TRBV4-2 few TGTGCCAGCAGCGTTGCCGGGGCCCCTAATCGGGCTTTCTTT CASSVAGAPNRAFF
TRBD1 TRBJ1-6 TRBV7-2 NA TGTGCCAGCAGCTTAGTGGGCACAGGGGATTCACCCCTCCACTTT CASSLVGTGDSPLHF
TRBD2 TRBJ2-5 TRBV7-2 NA TGTGCCAGCAGCTTAGGGACTAGCGCGACAGAGACCCAGTACTTC CASSLGTSATETQYF
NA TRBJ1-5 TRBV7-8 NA TGTGCCAGCCTCCCCGGAGGGGGTCTAAATCAGCCCCAGCATTTT CASLPGGGLNQPQHF
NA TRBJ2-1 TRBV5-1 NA TGCGCCAGCAGCTTGGGCGAGGGGCTTGATGAGCAGTTCTTC CASSLGEGLDEQFF
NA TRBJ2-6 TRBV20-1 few TGCAGTGCTACCCGCGGCAACACCGCCTCTGGGGCCAACGTCCTGACTTTC CSATRGNTASGANVLTF
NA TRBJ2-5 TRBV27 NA TGTGCCAGCAGATTAGGGGCTTTATACCAAGAGACCCAGTACTTC CASRLGALYQETQYF
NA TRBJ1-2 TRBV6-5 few TGTGCCAGCAGTTATTCACCTAACTATGGCTACACCTTC CASSYSPNYGYTF